This TCR beta chain was captured by sequencing in a study of identical twins. This clonotype was seen ten or more times. The CDR3 is 17 amino acids. Germline CDR1 is SGHDN and CDR2 is FVKESK. V was pared by 0 bases and J by 9 bases, with 17 bases of the junction left unmatched. cDNA molecules carried unique molecular identifiers, and template switching added a universal primer site. TCRdb reanalysed the 5' RACE reads using MiXCR and keeps one entry per CDR3 protein. The profile shows 350,000 to 450,000 distinct CDR3 sequences, less than 20% of them singletons. With no exceptions, donors were healthy Caucasians.

The chain has TRBV14 and TRBJ2-7; 7 bases are a match to TRBD2. The clonotype comes from a man aged 50 to 60 in good health. Specimen: naive T cells sorted from blood. This CDR3 reads CASSQDFAVAGAAGQYF. The DNA of the CDR3 is TGTGCCAGCAGCCAAGATTTTGCGGTAGCGGGCGCCGCAGGGCAGTACTTC.